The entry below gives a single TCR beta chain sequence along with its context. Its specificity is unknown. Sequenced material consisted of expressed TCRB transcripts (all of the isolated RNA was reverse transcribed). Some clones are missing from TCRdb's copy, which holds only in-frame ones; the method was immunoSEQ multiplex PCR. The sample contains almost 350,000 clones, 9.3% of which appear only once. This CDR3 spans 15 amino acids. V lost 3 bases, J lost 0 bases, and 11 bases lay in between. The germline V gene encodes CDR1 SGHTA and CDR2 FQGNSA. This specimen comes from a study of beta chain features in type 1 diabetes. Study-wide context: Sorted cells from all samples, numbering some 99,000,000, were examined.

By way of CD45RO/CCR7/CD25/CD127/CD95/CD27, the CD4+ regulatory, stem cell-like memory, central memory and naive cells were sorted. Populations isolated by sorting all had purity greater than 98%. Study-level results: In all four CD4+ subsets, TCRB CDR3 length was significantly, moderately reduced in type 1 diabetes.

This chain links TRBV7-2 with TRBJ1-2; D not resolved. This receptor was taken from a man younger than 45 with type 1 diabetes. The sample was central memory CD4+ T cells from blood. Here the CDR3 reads CASSFRAPTNYGYTF. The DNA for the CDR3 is TGTGCCAGCAGCTTTAGGGCGCCTACTAACTATGGCTACACCTTC.